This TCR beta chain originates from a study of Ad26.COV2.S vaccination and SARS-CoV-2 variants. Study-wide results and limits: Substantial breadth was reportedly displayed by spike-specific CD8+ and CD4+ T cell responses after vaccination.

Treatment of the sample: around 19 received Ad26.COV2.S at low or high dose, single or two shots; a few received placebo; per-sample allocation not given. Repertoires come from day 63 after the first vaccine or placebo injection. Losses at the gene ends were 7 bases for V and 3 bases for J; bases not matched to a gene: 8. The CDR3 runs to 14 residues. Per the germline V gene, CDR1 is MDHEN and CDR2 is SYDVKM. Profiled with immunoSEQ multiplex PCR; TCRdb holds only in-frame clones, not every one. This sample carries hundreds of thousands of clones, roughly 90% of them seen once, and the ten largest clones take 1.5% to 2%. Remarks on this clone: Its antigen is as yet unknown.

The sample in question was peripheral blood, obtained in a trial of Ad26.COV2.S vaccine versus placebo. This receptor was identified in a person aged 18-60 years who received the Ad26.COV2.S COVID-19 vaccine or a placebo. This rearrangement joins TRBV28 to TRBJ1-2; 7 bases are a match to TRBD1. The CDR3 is CASTQNRGHYGYTF. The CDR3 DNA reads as TGTGCCAGCACCCAAAACAGGGGCCACTATGGCTACACCTTC.